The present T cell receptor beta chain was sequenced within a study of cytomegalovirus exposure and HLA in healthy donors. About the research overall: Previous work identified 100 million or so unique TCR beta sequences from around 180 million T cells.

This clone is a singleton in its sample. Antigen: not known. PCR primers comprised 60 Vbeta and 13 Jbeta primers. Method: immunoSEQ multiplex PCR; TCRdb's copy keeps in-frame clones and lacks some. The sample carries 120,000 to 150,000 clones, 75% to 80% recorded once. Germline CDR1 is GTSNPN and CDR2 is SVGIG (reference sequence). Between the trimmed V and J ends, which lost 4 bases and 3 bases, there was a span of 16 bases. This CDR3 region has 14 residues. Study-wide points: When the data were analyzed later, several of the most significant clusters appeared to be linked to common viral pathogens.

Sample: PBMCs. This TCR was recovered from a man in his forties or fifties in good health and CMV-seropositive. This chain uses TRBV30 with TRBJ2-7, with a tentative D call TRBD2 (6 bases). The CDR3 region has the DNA TGTGCCTGGATGGGGCGGGGTTCATTCTACGAGCAGTACTTC. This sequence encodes CAWMGRGSFYEQYF.